This T cell receptor (beta chain) comes out of a study of technical replicates of blood from several donors. Sequenced by immunoSEQ multiplex PCR; TCRdb stores in-frame clones only, minus some. This sample has roughly 68,000 clones; 95% to 98% occur once, and the top ten carry approximately 0.26%. This CDR3 has 18 amino acids. Germline V CDR1 and CDR2: ENHRY, SYGVKD. V was pared by 5 bases and J by 3 bases, with 22 bases between. The V gene is TRBV10-3, the J gene TRBJ1-4, with D unclear. This receptor was identified in a human donor in good health. The sample consisted of T cells isolated from PBMCs. The CDR3 DNA is TGTGCCATCAGTCATAGCTTAGACGGATTCCAGTCTAATGAAAAACTGTTTTTT. It encodes CAISHSLDGFQSNEKLFF.